This TCR beta chain derives from a study of vaccination and CD4 T cells after COVID-19. Study details: With a range of 35 to 161, the median interval from diagnosis to drawing post-COVID samples was 85 to 120 days. Study-level points and caveats: Convalescent patients displayed spike mono-reactivity in 304 of 307 vaccine-specific clones. Recorded median SARS-CoV-2-reactive clonotype numbers increased from about 20 to 38 without reaching significance.

This clonotype was detected only a few times. Its antigen is not known. The treatment is: approximately 10-day PBMC culture with coronavirus spike peptide pools or control peptides (ViraFEST assay). Losses at the gene ends were 6 bases for V and 5 bases for J; bases not matched to a gene: 18. Germline CDR1 and CDR2: DFQATT and SNEGSKA (reference sequence). CDR3 size: 18 residues. The Oncomine TCR Beta short-read assay was applied to DNA of cultured CD4+ T cells. TCRdb passed the PCR reads through MiXCR, listing each CDR3 protein once. The sample consists of some 16,000 distinct CDR3 sequences, roughly 56% of them appearing once.

The genes are TRBV20-1 and TRBJ2-5, with 13 bases identical to TRBD2. The TCR originated in a human donor who had recovered from COVID-19. The sample was CD4+ T cells from blood, cultured in vitro. DNA for the CDR3: TGCAGTGCCACAACCGGGACTAGCGGGATCCATGTGTCGGAGACCCAGTACTTC. Translation gives CSATTGTSGIHVSETQYF.